This entry lists 21 T cell receptor beta chains sequenced from one sample in a study of blood T cell repertoires in COVID-19. TCRdb's table, derived via immunoSEQ multiplex PCR, lists solely in-frame clones and lacks some. The profile covers about 140,000 clones, with around 89% appearing a single time and 8% to 13% taken by the ten largest. Material for sequencing was peripheral blood. These receptors came from a woman of 80 years or more with acute or convalescent COVID-19.

The rearrangement links TRBV6-2 or TRBV6-3 to TRBJ2-2; tentative D call: TRBD2 (5 bases). The ends were cut back, 6 bases at V and 5 bases at J, with 10 bases in the middle. Looked up from germline, CDR1 is MNHEY and CDR2 is SVGEGT. This CDR3 spans 13 amino acids. CDR3 sequence: CASSKSGTGELFF. CDR3 bases: TGTGCCAGCAGCAAGTCGGGGACCGGGGAGCTGTTTTTT.

This chain links TRBV19 with TRBJ2-7; 8 nucleotides align to TRBD2. Germline V gene sequence: CDR1 LNHDA, CDR2 SQIVND (reference sequence). Losses at the gene ends were 2 bases for V and 5 bases for J; bases not matched to a gene: 5. CDR3 size: 14 residues. The CDR3 loop is CASSILAGFNEQYF. The CDR3 DNA sequence: TGTGCCAGTAGTATACTAGCGGGTTTTAACGAGCAGTACTTC.

The rearrangement uses TRBV10-3 and TRBJ1-2; tentatively, D is TRBD1 (6 bases). The V end lost 3 bases, the J end lost 4 bases, and 18 bases lay between the germline ends. CDR3 length: 16 amino acids. The germline V gene has CDR1 ENHRY and CDR2 SYGVKD. The CDR3 DNA sequence: TGTGCCATCAGTGACCTAGCCAGGGGTGAGACCTATGGCTACACCTTC. Residues: CAISDLARGETYGYTF.

The V gene is TRBV29-1, the J gene TRBJ1-2; a possible D gene is TRBD1 (6 bases). Deletions cut 6 bases from V and 1 base from J, with 15 bases between. This CDR3 is 14 amino acids long. Germline V gene data show CDR1 as SQVTM and CDR2 as ANQGSEA. CDR3: CSVYDRQLNYGYTF. The CDR3 DNA is TGCAGCGTGTATGACAGGCAGCTTAACTATGGCTACACCTTC.

This clone was detected only a few times. The chain uses TRBV5-8 and TRBJ1-2, with D maybe TRBD1 (6 bases). V was cut by 4 bases and J by 2 bases, with 12 bases left in between. Germline V CDR1 and CDR2: SGHTS, YDEGEE. CDR3 length: 14 residues. The CDR3 sequence is CASSQGQMNYGYTF. The CDR3 nucleotides read TGTGCCAGCAGCCAAGGACAGATGAACTATGGCTACACCTTC.

The chain has TRBV5-1 and TRBJ1-5; TRBD1 agrees at 9 bases. CDR1 and CDR2 (germline): SGHRS, YFSETQ. V lost 3 bases and J lost 7; bases outside the gene matches: 8. The CDR3 consists of 15 residues. In nucleotides, the CDR3 is TGCGCCAGCAGCTCACAGGGGGCGCCTGAGCAGCCCCAGCATTTT. Translating it yields CASSSQGAPEQPQHF.

The chain has TRBV5-1 and TRBJ1-4; 8 bases align to TRBD1. The CDR3 contains 15 residues. Germline CDR1 and CDR2: SGHRS and YFSETQ. V was pared by 4 bases and J by 2 bases, with 4 bases of the junction left unmatched. CDR3 in DNA: TGCGCCAGCAGCAAACCAGGGGGCACTAATGAAAAACTGTTTTTT. It codes for CASSKPGGTNEKLFF.

This rearrangement joins TRBV19 to TRBJ1-5; the D gene is possibly TRBD1 (6 bases). The CDR3 spans 15 residues. Between the trimmed V and J ends, which lost 3 bases and 0 bases, there was a span of 9 bases. Germline V gene lookup returns CDR1 LNHDA and CDR2 SQIVND (reference sequence). The CDR3 nucleotides are TGTGCCAGTAGTATCTGGACAGTTAGCAATCAGCCCCAGCATTTT. Protein sequence: CASSIWTVSNQPQHF.

The chain combines TRBV19 with TRBJ1-1, with D uncertain. With 9 bases removed from V and 3 bases from J, the gap between germline ends came to 11 bases. CDR1 is LNHDA and CDR2 is SQIVND in the germline V gene (reference sequence). This CDR3 contains 12 residues. The CDR3 DNA reads as TGTGCCAGCGGTGATTTTTACACTGAAGCTTTCTTT. It is translated as CASGDFYTEAFF.

V usage is TRBV29-1 and J usage is TRBJ2-1, with D maybe TRBD2 (6 bases). Germline CDR1 is SQVTM and CDR2 is ANQGSEA. The CDR3 is made up of 14 amino acids. V gave up 4 bases and J gave up 0 bases, with 10 bases separating them. The CDR3 DNA reads as TGCAGCGTTGCCTTGACTAGCTCCTACAATGAGCAGTTCTTC. Translated: CSVALTSSYNEQFF.

This chain joins TRBV5-4 and TRBJ2-2; a possible D gene is TRBD2 (7 bases). Germline V lookup: CDR1 SGHNT, CDR2 YYREEE (reference sequence). V shed 10 bases and J shed 6 bases, with 22 bases lying between them. CDR3 length: 15 amino acids. The CDR3 nucleotides read TGTGCCTTTCAGAGGGGGGGAGGAGGAGCCGGGGAGCTGTTTTTT. This codes for CAFQRGGGGAGELFF.

The V and J genes are TRBV19 and TRBJ2-2; no firm D call. Between the trimmed V and J ends, which lost 5 bases and 6 bases, there was a span of 7 bases. In germline, CDR1 is LNHDA, CDR2 SQIVND (reference sequence). The CDR3 loop spans 12 amino acids. The CDR3 loop is CASSPPAGELFF. In DNA form, the CDR3 reads TGTGCCAGTAGTCCCCCGGCCGGGGAGCTGTTTTTT.

The CDR3: CASSTRDRGRGETQYF. In nucleotides, the CDR3 is TGCGCCAGCAGCACCCGGGACAGGGGGCGCGGAGAGACCCAGTACTTC. The genes are TRBV5-1 and TRBJ2-5; TRBD1 agrees at 12 bases. Germline-derived CDR1 and CDR2 are SGHRS and YFSETQ. CDR3 length: 16 residues. With V trimmed by 4 bases and J by 4 bases, 8 bases remained unmatched. Looking up the rest from reference TRBV5-1 and TRBJ2-5 gives the full variable domain: KAGVTQTPRYLIKTRGQQVTLSCSPISGHRSVSWYQQTPGQGLQFLFEYFSETQRNKGNFPGRFSGRQFSNSRSEMNVSTLELGDSALYLCASSTRDRGRGETQYFGPGTRLLVL.

The chain has TRBV2 and TRBJ1-2; perhaps TRBD1 as D (6 bases). This CDR3 spans 14 amino acids. Germline V lookup: CDR1 SNHLY, CDR2 FYNNEI. V lost 4 bases and J lost 8, with 17 bases in between. The CDR3 sequence is CASSGERGWRGYTF. DNA for the CDR3: TGTGCCAGCAGTGGTGAAAGGGGGTGGAGAGGCTACACCTTC.

V and J are TRBV9 and TRBJ2-2; TRBD2 is a possible D gene (5 bases). The V end was cut by 0 bases, the J end by 4 bases, with 13 bases between. In germline, CDR1 is SGDLS, CDR2 YYNGEE. This CDR3 contains 16 residues. CDR3 in amino acids: CASSVVPSQATGELFF. Here the CDR3 DNA reads TGTGCCAGCAGCGTAGTTCCTAGCCAGGCCACCGGGGAGCTGTTTTTT.

The chain uses TRBV19 and TRBJ1-1, with D perhaps matching TRBD1 (6 bases). The CDR3 is 14 residues long. V gave up 5 bases and J gave up 0 bases, with 10 bases separating them. Per germline, CDR1 LNHDA and CDR2 SQIVND (reference sequence). CDR3 sequence reads: CASSRDNMNTEAFF. CDR3 DNA sequence: TGTGCCAGTAGTCGGGACAACATGAACACTGAAGCTTTCTTT.

The table lists this clone with a count of one. V gene TRBV7-2 combines with J gene TRBJ1-5, with D possibly being TRBD1 (6 bases). The CDR3 covers 15 residues. V shed 6 bases and J shed 1 base, with 13 bases lying between them. Germline V gives CDR1 SGHTA, CDR2 FQGNSA. CDR3 sequence (DNA): TGTGCCAGCAGGGGGGGGGCTTCGAGCAATCAGCCCCAGCATTTT. Encoded protein: CASRGGASSNQPQHF.

This chain joins TRBV7-8 and TRBJ2-1, with 12 nucleotides matching TRBD1. This CDR3 region has 17 residues. Germline V gives CDR1 SGHVS, CDR2 FQNEAQ. V shed 3 bases, J shed 8 bases, and the junction held 11 bases outside the gene matches. This CDR3 reads CASSLLPGQGASYEQFF. The CDR3 DNA sequence: TGTGCCAGCAGCTTGCTACCGGGACAGGGGGCTTCGTATGAGCAGTTCTTC.

V gene TRBV11-2 combines with J gene TRBJ2-7; 7 nucleotides match TRBD1. With 4 bases clipped from V and 0 bases from J, the junction kept 6 bases outside the gene matches. There are 15 residues in the CDR3. Germline CDR1 SGHAT, CDR2 FQNNGV. DNA for the CDR3: TGTGCCAGCAGCTGGGATCGGGACAGCTCCTACGAGCAGTACTTC. This translates into CASSWDRDSSYEQYF.

The genes are TRBV4-1 and TRBJ2-2; 7 nucleotides line up with TRBD1. Germline values: CDR1 MGHRA, CDR2 YSYEKL. Germline trimming cut 5 bases from V and 8 bases from J; bases unmatched to any gene: 8. The CDR3 has 14 residues. The CDR3 region has the DNA TGCGCCAGCAGCAGCGACAGGGTCGGGGGGGAGCTGTTTTTT. This encodes CASSSDRVGGELFF.

This chain connects TRBV6-1 to TRBJ1-4; TRBD1 aligns across 11 bases. The germline V gene encodes CDR1 MNHNS and CDR2 SASEGT. With 4 bases clipped from V and 1 base from J, the junction kept 5 bases outside the gene matches. The CDR3 is made up of 17 amino acids. CDR3 nucleotides: TGTGCCAGCAGTGCTGGACAGGGGGCCTTAACTAATGAAAAACTGTTTTTT. Protein: CASSAGQGALTNEKLFF.